This T cell receptor beta chain appears in the sequencing data of a study of response to subunit inactivated influenza vaccine. The CDR3 length is 15 residues. V was trimmed by 4 bases and J by 7 bases, leaving 17 bases between them. CDR1 is LGHNA and CDR2 is YSLEER in the germline V gene. Overall study results and limits: The authors suggested that every seasonal influenza vaccination recruits few new T cells.

TCRdb itself ran the RT-PCR reads through MiXCR, one entry per CDR3 protein. The sample lists 860,000 or so distinct CDR3 sequences, 21% seen once, with 10% to 13% in the top ten. Concerning this clonotype: Its cognate antigen is unknown.

This rearrangement joins TRBV4-3 to TRBJ2-4; D assignment may be TRBD1 or TRBD2 (6 bases each). Material: PBMCs from blood, obtained 5 days after vaccination. The source is a middle-aged man who received an inactivated influenza vaccine. The CDR3 spells CASSPRKGGRNIQYF. In DNA form, the CDR3 reads TGCGCCAGCAGCCCCAGGAAGGGGGGCCGTAACATTCAGTACTTC.